The 27 T cell receptor beta chains in this list originate from one sample, sequenced in a study of shared clonotypes between healthy human individuals (TCRdb year 2020). The library was produced with the immunoSEQ multiplex PCR assay. This immuneACCESS table, as held by TCRdb, lists in-frame sequences with V and J called but not all clones. Of the missing ones, under half trace to an unresolved V gene in checked studies; the others have no known cause. Counted in this sample were roughly 2.2 million clones; roughly 93% of them appeared once. The top ten clonotypes cover 0.35% to 0.45% of the sample. Input material: naive CD4+ T cells from PBMCs. According to the study, the label for this sample's cell subset or site signals: CD45RA+ positively selected. The receptor set was obtained from a man aged 18-30 years in good health. Some clones in this sample may be carry-over from other donors' samples.

This chain joins TRBV7-8 and TRBJ2-7; the match to TRBD1 covers 7 bases. This CDR3 has 14 residues. CDR1 is SGHVS, CDR2 FQNEAQ, per germline. The V segment lost 5 bases and the J segment 6 bases; nucleotides outside the gene matches: 10. For the CDR3, the DNA is TGTGCCAGCAGCACCCACGGACAGGCCTCCGAGCAGTACTTC. It yields the protein CASSTHGQASEQYF. The complete variable domain, with remaining parts taken from reference TRBV7-8 and TRBJ2-7, reads GAGVSQSPRYKVAKRGQDVALRCDPISGHVSLFWYQQALGQGPEFLTYFQNEAQLDKSGLPSDRFFAERPEGSVSTLKIQRTQQEDSAVYLCASSTHGQASEQYFGPGTRLTVT.

This chain links TRBV5-1 with TRBJ2-3, with TRBD1 identical over 10 bases. The CDR3 is 16 amino acids. V gave up 4 bases and J gave up 4 bases; unmatched junction bases: 9. Per the germline V gene, CDR1 is SGHRS and CDR2 is YFSETQ. The CDR3 nucleotides read TGCGCCAGCAGCACGACAGGGGGCGCCTTGGCAGATACGCAGTATTTT. Residues: CASSTTGGALADTQYF.

The rearrangement joins TRBV4-3 to TRBJ2-3, with TRBD2 matching 10 bases. This CDR3 is built from 15 residues. Germline lookup yields CDR1 LGHNA and CDR2 YSLEER. With 4 bases clipped from V and 1 base from J, the junction kept 2 bases outside the gene matches. The CDR3 DNA is TGCGCCAGCAGCCGCGGACTAGCGGGCACAGATACGCAGTATTTT. It specifies CASSRGLAGTDTQYF.

About this clone itself: The same CDR3 can be traced to other DNA sequences in this sample. The chain has TRBV5-1 and TRBJ1-1; D remains ambiguous. CDR1 is SGHRS, CDR2 YFSETQ, per germline. The CDR3 loop spans 13 amino acids. With 2 bases removed from V and 1 base from J, the gap between germline ends came to 6 bases. For the CDR3, the DNA is TGCGCCAGCAGCTTTAACGGGAACACTGAAGCTTTCTTT. It specifies CASSFNGNTEAFF.

The chain is built from TRBV11-2 and TRBJ2-3; D perhaps matches TRBD2 (5 bases). The germline gives CDR1 SGHAT, CDR2 FQNNGV. The CDR3 is made up of 14 amino acids. V lost 1 base to trimming and J lost 5 bases, with 10 bases between them. CDR3: CASSLVRTVDTQYF. CDR3 sequence (DNA): TGTGCCAGCAGCTTAGTACGGACTGTAGATACGCAGTATTTT.

The chain has TRBV6-5 and TRBJ2-7; D is undetermined. CDR3 length: 13 residues. The germline V and J ends were trimmed by 2 bases and 2 bases, with 7 bases remaining between them. The germline V gene encodes CDR1 MNHEY and CDR2 SVGAGI. In DNA form, the CDR3 reads TGTGCCAGCAGTTACAAGAAGCCCTACGAGCAGTACTTC. This codes for CASSYKKPYEQYF.

This clone was seen just once. This chain links TRBV6-5 with TRBJ2-3; D remains unclear. The CDR3 loop spans 15 amino acids. Trimming pared 8 bases from V and 0 bases from J, leaving 15 bases between. The germline V gene encodes CDR1 MNHEY and CDR2 SVGAGI. CDR3 region: CASALLGSSTDTQYF. For the CDR3, the DNA is TGTGCCAGCGCACTCCTTGGGTCTAGCACAGATACGCAGTATTTT.

Note on this clone: The identical CDR3 is also encoded by other nucleotide sequences in the sample. V is TRBV14 and J is TRBJ1-1; perhaps TRBD1 as D (6 bases). The CDR3 extends over 13 amino acids. V was trimmed by 1 base and J by 4 bases, leaving 7 bases between them. Germline lookup yields CDR1 SGHDN and CDR2 FVKESK. The CDR3 loop is CASSQVGGTEAFF. CDR3 DNA: TGTGCCAGCAGCCAAGTAGGGGGCACTGAAGCTTTCTTT.

The chain links TRBV6-5 to TRBJ2-7; 13 nucleotides align to TRBD2. The CDR3 consists of 16 residues. Germline assignment: CDR1 MNHEY and CDR2 SVGAGI. Trimming removed 0 bases from V and 6 bases from J; junction bases left unmatched: 5. The CDR3 loop reads CASSYSRTSGSSEQYF. The CDR3 DNA is TGTGCCAGCAGTTACTCGCGGACTAGCGGGAGTAGCGAGCAGTACTTC.

V usage is TRBV15 and J usage is TRBJ1-4; D is ambiguous. Trimming took off 0 bases at V and 3 bases at J, with 14 bases between the two ends. The CDR3 has 17 amino acids. Germline assignment: CDR1 LNHNV and CDR2 YYDKDF (reference sequence). The CDR3 DNA follows: TGTGCCACCAGCAGAGATGCCGGCCATGCGGCTAATGAAAAACTGTTTTTT. This sequence encodes CATSRDAGHAANEKLFF.

The J gene is TRBJ1-5, the V gene TRBV19; D call uncertain. Per germline, CDR1 LNHDA and CDR2 SQIVND (reference sequence). V was trimmed by 6 bases and J by 5 bases, leaving 14 bases between them. The CDR3 totals 14 residues. CDR3 coding DNA: TGTGCCAGTAGGCCCTCGGGTTACTATCAGCCCCAGCATTTT. This translates into CASRPSGYYQPQHF.

The chain combines TRBV2 with TRBJ1-1, with D perhaps TRBD1 (5 bases). Trimming removed 5 bases at V and 0 bases at J, with 10 bases between. The CDR3 totals 14 residues. Looked up from germline, CDR1 is SNHLY and CDR2 is FYNNEI. The CDR3 nucleotides read TGTGCCAGCAGTCTCGGGGCTATGAACACTGAAGCTTTCTTT. This sequence encodes CASSLGAMNTEAFF.

This chain connects TRBV11-3 to TRBJ2-1; TRBD2 agrees at 8 bases. The germline gives CDR1 SGHNT, CDR2 YENEEA. CDR3 size: 14 residues. V shed 1 base, J shed 8 bases, and the junction held 4 bases outside the gene matches. CDR3 sequence reads: CASSLAGLDDEQFF. The DNA for the CDR3 is TGTGCCAGCAGCTTAGCGGGACTAGACGATGAGCAGTTCTTC.

The chain has TRBV30 and TRBJ2-1; 16 bases map to TRBD2. This CDR3 comprises 18 residues. Per germline, CDR1 GTSNPN and CDR2 SVGIG (reference sequence). The trim removed 3 bases at V and 7 bases at J, leaving 12 bases unmatched. CDR3 DNA: TGTGCCTGGAGGATACCGGGACTAGCGGGAGGGCCGAGGAATGAGCAGTTCTTC. As protein: CAWRIPGLAGGPRNEQFF.

The chain has TRBV2 and TRBJ2-5, with D perhaps TRBD2 (5 bases). CDR1 and CDR2 from the germline V gene are SNHLY and FYNNEI. V dropped 4 bases and J dropped 3 bases, with 15 bases sitting between them. The CDR3 totals 15 residues. The CDR3 loop is CASSATGLWEETQYF. The CDR3 region has the DNA TGTGCCAGCAGTGCCACGGGATTGTGGGAAGAGACCCAGTACTTC.

This chain uses TRBV15 with TRBJ2-1; D remains ambiguous. The CDR3 runs 14 residues. Trimming removed 3 bases at V and 5 bases at J, with 11 bases between. CDR1 is LNHNV and CDR2 is YYDKDF in the germline V gene (reference sequence). The CDR3, as DNA: TGTGCCACCAGCAGGGGAACAGAGAACAATGAGCAGTTCTTC. Residues: CATSRGTENNEQFF.

This sequence joins TRBV28 and TRBJ2-7; D unclear. Deletions cut 4 bases from V and 6 bases from J, with 13 bases between. Germline V lookup: CDR1 MDHEN, CDR2 SYDVKM. The CDR3 contains 13 residues. The CDR3 DNA follows: TGTGCCAGCAGTTCCTCCGGGCAGAGCGAGCAGTACTTC. It codes for CASSSSGQSEQYF. Looking up the rest from reference TRBV28 and TRBJ2-7 gives the full variable domain: DVKVTQSSRYLVKRTGEKVFLECVQDMDHENMFWYRQDPGLGLRLIYFSYDVKMKEKGDIPEGYSVSREKKERFSLILESASTNQTSMYLCASSSSGQSEQYFGPGTRLTVT.

The V call is TRBV29-1, the J call TRBJ2-1; unclear D gene. Germline CDR1 SQVTM, CDR2 ANQGSEA. V was trimmed by 5 bases and J by 7 bases, leaving 12 bases between them. CDR3 length: 12 residues. CDR3: CSVFPGGNEQFF. The DNA for the CDR3 is TGCAGCGTTTTCCCCGGTGGGAATGAGCAGTTCTTC.

Regarding this clone: Possible read error: a much larger clone is one base away. The V and J genes are TRBV16 and TRBJ2-7; 11 bases match TRBD2. Germline lookup yields CDR1 KGHSY and CDR2 FQNENV. This CDR3 has 17 residues. As DNA, the CDR3 is TGTGCCAGCAGCCAATCGGGGTTGCTAGCGGGAGGCTACGTGCAGTACTTC. It encodes CASSQSGLLAGGYVQYF.

About this clone: Other DNA sequences of this sample code for an identical CDR3. The CDR3 loop is CASGGTGELFF. The CDR3 DNA is TGTGCCAGCGGGGGCACCGGGGAGCTGTTTTTT. The chain combines TRBV6-6 with TRBJ2-2; D may be TRBD1 or TRBD2 (5 bases each). The germline V and J ends were trimmed by 8 bases and 4 bases, with 5 bases remaining between them. Germline V lookup: CDR1 MNHNY, CDR2 SVGAGI (reference sequence). The CDR3 is 11 residues long.

Worth noting for this clone: The germline gene is not matched at one end of the junction; a read error may be the cause. The rearrangement links TRBV2 to TRBJ1-2, with TRBD1 matching 9 bases. This CDR3 comprises 12 residues. Germline V gene data show CDR1 as SNHLY and CDR2 as FYNNEI. CDR3: CASSEVGQGLAF. CDR3 coding DNA: TGTGCCAGCAGTGAAGTGGGACAGGGTCTCGCCTTC.

The chain has TRBV28 and TRBJ1-2, with a tentative D call TRBD1 (6 bases). The CDR3 sequence is 12 residues long. V dropped 5 bases and J dropped 8 bases, with 12 bases sitting between them. Per germline, CDR1 MDHEN and CDR2 SYDVKM. CDR3 residues: CASSPWTAGYTF. Written as DNA, the CDR3 is TGTGCCAGCAGTCCATGGACAGCCGGCTACACCTTC.

This chain connects TRBV27 to TRBJ2-7; the D gene is possibly TRBD2 (7 bases). In germline, CDR1 is MNHEY, CDR2 SMNVEV (reference sequence). Between the trimmed V and J ends, which lost 8 bases and 0 bases, there was a span of 14 bases. The CDR3 is 14 residues long. The CDR3 DNA reads as TGTGCCAGCGGATTGAGGGGGGGCTCCTACGAGCAGTACTTC. As protein: CASGLRGGSYEQYF.

The chain carries TRBV27 and TRBJ2-6; 13 nucleotides line up with TRBD2. Trimming took 5 bases from V and 3 from J; bases not matched to a gene: 10. Germline-derived CDR1 and CDR2 are MNHEY and SMNVEV (reference sequence). This CDR3 spans 19 amino acids. This chain's CDR3 is CASSPRTSGSISGANVLTF. As DNA, the CDR3 is TGTGCCAGCAGTCCCCGGACTAGCGGGAGCATCAGTGGGGCCAACGTCCTGACTTTC. The whole variable domain, filled in from reference TRBV27 and TRBJ2-6, reads EAQVTQNPRYLITVTGKKLTVTCSQNMNHEYMSWYRQDPGLGLRQIYYSMNVEVTDKGDVPEGYKVSRKEKRNFPLILESPSPNQTSLYFCASSPRTSGSISGANVLTFGAGSRLTVL.

The V gene is TRBV6-5, the J gene TRBJ2-7, with a possible D match to TRBD2 (5 bases). CDR3 length: 14 amino acids. CDR1 is MNHEY and CDR2 is SVGAGI in the germline V gene. With 0 bases removed from V and 4 bases from J, the gap between germline ends came to 10 bases. The CDR3, as DNA: TGTGCCAGCAGTTACTCGGGCGGAGGATACGAGCAGTACTTC. Protein: CASSYSGGGYEQYF.

This chain uses TRBV6-5 with TRBJ2-2, with 9 positions matching TRBD2. Germline CDR1 is MNHEY and CDR2 is SVGAGI. V was pared by 6 bases and J by 5 bases, with 4 bases of the junction left unmatched. The CDR3 sequence is 14 residues long. The CDR3 nucleotides are TGTGCCAGCAGAGCGGGGGGAGGTACCGGGGAGCTGTTTTTT. It translates to CASRAGGGTGELFF.

The chain carries TRBV6-5 and TRBJ1-2, with a tentative D call TRBD1 (6 bases). CDR3 length: 11 amino acids. Germline V gene lookup returns CDR1 MNHEY and CDR2 SVGAGI. V lost 6 bases to trimming and J lost 7 bases, with 9 bases between them. The CDR3 DNA follows: TGTGCCAGCAGGGGGACAAGTGGCTACACCTTC. It specifies CASRGTSGYTF.